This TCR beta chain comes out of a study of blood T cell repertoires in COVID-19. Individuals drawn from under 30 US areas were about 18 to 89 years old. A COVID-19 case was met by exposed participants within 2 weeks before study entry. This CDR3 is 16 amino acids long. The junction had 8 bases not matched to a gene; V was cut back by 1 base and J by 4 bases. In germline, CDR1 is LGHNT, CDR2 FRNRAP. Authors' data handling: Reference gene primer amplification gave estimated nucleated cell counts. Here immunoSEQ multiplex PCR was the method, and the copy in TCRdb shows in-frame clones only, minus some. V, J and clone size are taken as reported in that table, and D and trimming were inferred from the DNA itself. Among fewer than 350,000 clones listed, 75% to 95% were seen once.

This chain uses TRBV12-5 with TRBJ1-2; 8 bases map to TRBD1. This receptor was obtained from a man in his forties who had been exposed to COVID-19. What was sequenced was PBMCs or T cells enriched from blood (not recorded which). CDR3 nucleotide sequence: TGTGCTAGTGGTTTGGGGGAGGACAGGGCCGTCTATGGCTACACCTTC. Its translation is CASGLGEDRAVYGYTF.